This T cell receptor (beta chain) is drawn from a study of response to subunit inactivated influenza vaccine. This clonotype was picked up a small number of times. Its antigen is undetermined. Study results and caveats: Only a handful of new T cells, the authors suggested, are recruited with each seasonal influenza vaccination.

CDR3 length: 16 amino acids. J gave up 9 bases and V 5 bases, and 14 bases lay outside the gene matches. The V gene's germline CDR1 is SGHRS and CDR2 YFSETQ. From the RT-PCR reads, TCRdb called clonotypes with MiXCR, one entry per CDR3 protein. The top ten clones hold approximately 11% of a sample with under 850,000 distinct CDR3 sequences, approximately 17% of them seen once. The specimen was PBMCs from blood, collected roughly 5 days after vaccination. The receptor comes from a man aged 50 or older who received an inactivated influenza vaccine. The V gene is TRBV5-1, the J gene TRBJ2-3, with 11 bases identical to TRBD2. DNA for the CDR3: TGCGCCAGCAGTCCTCCGGCTAGCGGGGGGCTTGGCACGCAGTATTTT. Translation gives CASSPPASGGLGTQYF. The full variable domain, in which reference TRBV5-1 and TRBJ2-3 provide the parts outside the CDR3, is KAGVTQTPRYLIKTRGQQVTLSCSPISGHRSVSWYQQTPGQGLQFLFEYFSETQRNKGNFPGRFSGRQFSNSRSEMNVSTLELGDSALYLCASSPPASGGLGTQYFGPGTRLTVL.